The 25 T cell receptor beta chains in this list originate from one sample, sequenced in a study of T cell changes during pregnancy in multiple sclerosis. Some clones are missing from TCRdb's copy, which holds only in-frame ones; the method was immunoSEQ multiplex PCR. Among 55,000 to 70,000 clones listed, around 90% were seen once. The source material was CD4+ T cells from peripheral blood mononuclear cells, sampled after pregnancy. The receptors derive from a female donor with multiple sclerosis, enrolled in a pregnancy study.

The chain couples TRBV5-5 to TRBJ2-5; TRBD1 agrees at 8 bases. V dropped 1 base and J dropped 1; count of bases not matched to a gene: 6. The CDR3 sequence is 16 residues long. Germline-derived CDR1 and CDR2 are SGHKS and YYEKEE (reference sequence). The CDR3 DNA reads TGTGCCAGCAGCTTGCAGGGGGCGCTGGTCCAAGAGACCCAGTACTTC. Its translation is CASSLQGALVQETQYF. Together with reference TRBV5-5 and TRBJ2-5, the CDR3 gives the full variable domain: DAGVTQSPTHLIKTRGQQVTLRCSPISGHKSVSWYQQVLGQGPQFIFQYYEKEERGRGNFPDRFSARQFPNYSSELNVNALLLGDSALYLCASSLQGALVQETQYFGPGTRLLVL.

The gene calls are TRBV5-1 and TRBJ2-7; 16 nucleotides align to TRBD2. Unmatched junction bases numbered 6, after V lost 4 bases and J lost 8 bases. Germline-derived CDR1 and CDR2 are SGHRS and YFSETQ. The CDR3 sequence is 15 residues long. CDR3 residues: CASSRGTSGGVKQYF. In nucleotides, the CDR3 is TGCGCCAGCAGCCGCGGGACTAGCGGGGGGGTGAAGCAGTACTTC.

The CDR3 nucleotides read TGTGCCAGTAGTATTCAACTAGCGGGAGTGGGCGGGGAGCTGTTTTTT. Its translation: CASSIQLAGVGGELFF. The V gene is TRBV19, the J gene TRBJ2-2; TRBD2 matches at 11 bases. The V and J ends lost 3 bases and 7 bases, in that order; junction bases with no gene match: 7. The CDR3 runs 16 residues. Germline V CDR1 and CDR2: LNHDA, SQIVND (reference sequence).

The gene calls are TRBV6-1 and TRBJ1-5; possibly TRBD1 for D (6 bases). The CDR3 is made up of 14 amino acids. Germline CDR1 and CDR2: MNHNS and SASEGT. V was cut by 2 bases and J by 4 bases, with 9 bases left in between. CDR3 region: CASSEPGVNQPQHF. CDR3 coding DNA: TGTGCCAGCAGTGAACCAGGGGTAAATCAGCCCCAGCATTTT.

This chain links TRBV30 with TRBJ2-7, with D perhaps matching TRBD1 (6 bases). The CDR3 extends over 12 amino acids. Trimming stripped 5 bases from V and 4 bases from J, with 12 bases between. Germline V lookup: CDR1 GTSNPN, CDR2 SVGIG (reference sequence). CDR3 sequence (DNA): TGTGCCTGGCATTCCGGGACATACGAGCAGTACTTC. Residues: CAWHSGTYEQYF.

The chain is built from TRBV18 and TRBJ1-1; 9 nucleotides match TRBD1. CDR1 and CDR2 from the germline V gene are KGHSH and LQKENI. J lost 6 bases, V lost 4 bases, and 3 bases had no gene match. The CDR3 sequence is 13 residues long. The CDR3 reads CASSQDRGAEAFF. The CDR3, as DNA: TGTGCCAGCTCACAGGACAGGGGCGCTGAAGCTTTCTTT.

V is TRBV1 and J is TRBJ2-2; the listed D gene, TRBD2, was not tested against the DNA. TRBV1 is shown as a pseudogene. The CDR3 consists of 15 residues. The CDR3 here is CTSSQETSGRVILFF. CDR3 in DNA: TGCACCAGCAGCCAAGAAACTAGCGGGCGAGTCATTCTGTTTTTT.

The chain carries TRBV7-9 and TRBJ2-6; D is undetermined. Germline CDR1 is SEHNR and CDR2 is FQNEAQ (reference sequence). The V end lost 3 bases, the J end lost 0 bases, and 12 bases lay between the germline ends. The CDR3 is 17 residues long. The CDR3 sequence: CASSLRISTSGANVLTF. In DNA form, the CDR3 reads TGTGCCAGCAGCTTGCGCATCTCCACCTCTGGGGCCAACGTCCTGACTTTC.

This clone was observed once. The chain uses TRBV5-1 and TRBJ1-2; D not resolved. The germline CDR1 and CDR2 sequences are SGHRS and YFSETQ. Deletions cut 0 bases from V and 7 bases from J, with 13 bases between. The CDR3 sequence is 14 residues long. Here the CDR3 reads CASSLVPNAGGYTF. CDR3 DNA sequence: TGCGCCAGCAGCTTGGTACCCAATGCAGGTGGCTACACCTTC.

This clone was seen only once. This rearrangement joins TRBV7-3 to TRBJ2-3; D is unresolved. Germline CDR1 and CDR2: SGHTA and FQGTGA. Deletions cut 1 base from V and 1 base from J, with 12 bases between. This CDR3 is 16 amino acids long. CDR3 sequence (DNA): TGTGCCAGCAGCTTAAACGGTGTAGTCGGCACAGATACGCAGTATTTT. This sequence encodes CASSLNGVVGTDTQYF.

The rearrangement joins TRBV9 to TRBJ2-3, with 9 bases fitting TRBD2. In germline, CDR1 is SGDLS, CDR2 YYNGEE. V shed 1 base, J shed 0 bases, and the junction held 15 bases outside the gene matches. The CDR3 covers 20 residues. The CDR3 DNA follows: TGTGCCAGCAGCGTAAGGGGTCGAGCGGGGGGACCCATTAGCACAGATACGCAGTATTTT. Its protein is CASSVRGRAGGPISTDTQYF.

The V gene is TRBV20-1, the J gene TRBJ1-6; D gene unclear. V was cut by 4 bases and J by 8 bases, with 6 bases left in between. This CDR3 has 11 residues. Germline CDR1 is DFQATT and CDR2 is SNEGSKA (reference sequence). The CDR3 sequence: CSATRDSPLHF. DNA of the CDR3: TGCAGTGCTACGAGGGATTCACCCCTCCACTTT.

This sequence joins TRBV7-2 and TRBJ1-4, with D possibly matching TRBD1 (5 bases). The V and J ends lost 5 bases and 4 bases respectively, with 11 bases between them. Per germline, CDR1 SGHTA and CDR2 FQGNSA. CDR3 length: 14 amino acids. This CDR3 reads CASSLDSVNEKLFF. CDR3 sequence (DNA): TGTGCCAGCAGCCTTGACAGCGTTAATGAAAAACTGTTTTTT.

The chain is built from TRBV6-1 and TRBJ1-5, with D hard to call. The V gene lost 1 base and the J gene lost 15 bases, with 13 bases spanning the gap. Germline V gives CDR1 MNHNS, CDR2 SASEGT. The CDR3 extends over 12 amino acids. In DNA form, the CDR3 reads TGTGCCAGCAGTGAAGGGGCGTCGTGGCCGCATTTT. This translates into CASSEGASWPHF.

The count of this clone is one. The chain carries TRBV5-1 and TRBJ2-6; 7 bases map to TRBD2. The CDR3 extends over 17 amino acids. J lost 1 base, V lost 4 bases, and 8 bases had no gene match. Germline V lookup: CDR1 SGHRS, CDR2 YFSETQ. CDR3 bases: TGCGCCAGCAGCCCGGGACTAATATTATCTGGGGCCAACGTCCTGACTTTC. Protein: CASSPGLILSGANVLTF.

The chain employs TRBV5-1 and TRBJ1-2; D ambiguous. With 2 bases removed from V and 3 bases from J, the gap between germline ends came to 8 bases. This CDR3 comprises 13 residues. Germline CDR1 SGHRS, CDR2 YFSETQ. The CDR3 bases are TGCGCCAGCAGCTTAGAGGGCGACTATGGCTACACCTTC. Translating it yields CASSLEGDYGYTF.

The CDR3, as DNA: TGTGCCAGCAGTCCGGGGGGGGGACCGAACACTGAAGCTTTCTTT. This codes for CASSPGGGPNTEAFF. V usage is TRBV28 and J usage is TRBJ1-1; perhaps TRBD1 as D (5 bases). Germline V CDR1 and CDR2: MDHEN, SYDVKM. V was trimmed by 5 bases and J by 1 base, leaving 14 bases between them. CDR3 length: 15 residues. Full variable domain (outside the CDR3, taken from reference TRBV28 and TRBJ1-1): DVKVTQSSRYLVKRTGEKVFLECVQDMDHENMFWYRQDPGLGLRLIYFSYDVKMKEKGDIPEGYSVSREKKERFSLILESASTNQTSMYLCASSPGGGPNTEAFFGQGTRLTVV.

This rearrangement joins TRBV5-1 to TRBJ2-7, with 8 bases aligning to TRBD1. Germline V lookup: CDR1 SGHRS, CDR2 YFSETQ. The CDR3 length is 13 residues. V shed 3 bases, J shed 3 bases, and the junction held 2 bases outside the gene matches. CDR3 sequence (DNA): TGCGCCAGCAGCTACGGACAGGGCTACGAGCAGTACTTC. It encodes CASSYGQGYEQYF.

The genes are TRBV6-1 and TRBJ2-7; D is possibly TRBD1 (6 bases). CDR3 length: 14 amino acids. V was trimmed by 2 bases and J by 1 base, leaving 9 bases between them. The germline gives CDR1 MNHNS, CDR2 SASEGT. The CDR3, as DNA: TGTGCCAGCAGTGAACAAGGGGGATCCTACGAGCAGTACTTC. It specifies CASSEQGGSYEQYF.

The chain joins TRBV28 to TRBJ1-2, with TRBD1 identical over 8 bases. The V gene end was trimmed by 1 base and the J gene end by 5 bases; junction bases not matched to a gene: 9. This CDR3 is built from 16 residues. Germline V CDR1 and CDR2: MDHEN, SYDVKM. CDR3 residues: CASSLYSGTGLYGYTF. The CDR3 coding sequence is TGTGCCAGCAGTTTATATTCCGGGACAGGCTTATATGGCTACACCTTC.

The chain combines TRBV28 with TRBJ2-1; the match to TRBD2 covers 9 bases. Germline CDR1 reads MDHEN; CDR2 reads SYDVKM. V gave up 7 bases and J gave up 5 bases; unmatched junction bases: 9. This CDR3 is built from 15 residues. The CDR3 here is CASTIAGVRDNEQFF. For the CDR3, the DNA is TGTGCCAGCACAATAGCGGGAGTACGCGACAATGAGCAGTTCTTC.

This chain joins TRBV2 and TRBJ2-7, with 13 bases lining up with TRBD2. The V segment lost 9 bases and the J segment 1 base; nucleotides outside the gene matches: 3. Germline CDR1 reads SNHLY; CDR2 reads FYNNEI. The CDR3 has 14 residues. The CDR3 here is CASRTSGSSYEQYF. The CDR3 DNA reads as TGTGCCAGTAGGACTAGCGGGAGTTCCTACGAGCAGTACTTC. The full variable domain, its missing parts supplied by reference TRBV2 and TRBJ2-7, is EPEVTQTPSHQVTQMGQEVILRCVPISNHLYFYWYRQILGQKVEFLVSFYNNEISEKSEIFDDQFSVERPDGSNFTLKIRSTKLEDSAMYFCASRTSGSSYEQYFGPGTRLTVT.

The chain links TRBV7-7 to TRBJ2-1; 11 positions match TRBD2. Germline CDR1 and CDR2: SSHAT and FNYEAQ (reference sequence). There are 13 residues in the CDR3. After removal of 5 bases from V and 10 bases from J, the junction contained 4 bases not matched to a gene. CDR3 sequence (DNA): TGTGCCAGCAGCCCTAGCGGGGGGCGGGAGCAGTTCTTC. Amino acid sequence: CASSPSGGREQFF. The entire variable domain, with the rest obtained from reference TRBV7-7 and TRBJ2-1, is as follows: GAGVSQSPRYKVTKRGQDVTLRCDPISSHATLYWYQQALGQGPEFLTYFNYEAQPDKSGLPSDRFSAERPEGSISTLTIQRTEQRDSAMYRCASSPSGGREQFFGPGTRLTVL.

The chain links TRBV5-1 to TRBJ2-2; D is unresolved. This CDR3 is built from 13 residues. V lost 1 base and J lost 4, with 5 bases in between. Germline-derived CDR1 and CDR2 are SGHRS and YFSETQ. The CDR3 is CASSLYITGELFF. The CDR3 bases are TGCGCCAGCAGCTTGTACATCACCGGGGAGCTGTTTTTT.

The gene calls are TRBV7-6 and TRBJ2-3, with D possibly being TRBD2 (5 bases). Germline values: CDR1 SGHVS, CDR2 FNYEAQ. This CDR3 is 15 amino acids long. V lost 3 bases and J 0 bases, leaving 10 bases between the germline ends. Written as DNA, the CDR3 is TGTGCCAGCAGCTTTCCGAGCGGAAGCACAGATACGCAGTATTTT. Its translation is CASSFPSGSTDTQYF.